Included here is one T cell receptor (beta chain) sequence, with context. The table came from immunoSEQ multiplex PCR; TCRdb's copy has only in-frame clones and leaves some out. The sample records about a million clones, approximately 80% being singletons. There are 16 residues in the CDR3. Germline V lookup: CDR1 MNHNS, CDR2 SASEGT. V gave up 4 bases and J gave up 5 bases; unmatched junction bases: 8. The sample originates from a study of shared clonotypes between healthy human individuals. The V gene is TRBV6-1, the J gene TRBJ1-4; 9 bases are shared with TRBD1. The receptor comes from a man aged 18 to 30 in good health. Some clones in this sample may be carry-over from other donors' samples. Sequencing used memory CD4+ T cells from PBMCs. Subset denoted: CD45RA-negative fraction. CDR3 in DNA: TGTGCCAGCAGTGTAATAATGGGACAGGGCAATGAAAAACTGTTTTTT. It encodes CASSVIMGQGNEKLFF.